A single sample is the source of the 17 T cell receptor beta chains below, sequenced in a study of shared clonotypes between healthy human individuals. Assay: immunoSEQ multiplex PCR; the TCRdb copy retains only in-frame clones and omits some. The repertoire holds about 1.1 million clones, with around 77% as singletons. Material for sequencing was memory CD4+ T cells from PBMCs. As for subset: CD45RA-negative fraction. Receptors were obtained from a man between 18 and 35 years old in good health. Some clones in this sample may be carry-over from other donors' samples.

CDR3 DNA sequence: TGTGCCATCAAGTCGGACAGGGGGCCGACGGCAGGACAGCCCCAGCATTTT. Translating gives CAIKSDRGPTAGQPQHF. The chain carries TRBV10-3 and TRBJ1-5; 11 positions match TRBD1. CDR3 length: 17 amino acids. Germline V gene data show CDR1 as ENHRY and CDR2 as SYGVKD. V shed 7 bases, J shed 7 bases, and the junction held 15 bases outside the gene matches.

The chain is built from TRBV5-1 and TRBJ1-4; D is undetermined. The V gene's germline CDR1 is SGHRS and CDR2 YFSETQ. The CDR3 length is 13 residues. Trimming removed 5 bases at V and 8 bases at J, with 13 bases between. The CDR3 DNA reads TGCGCCAGCAGTCGGGTCATCGAGGAAAAACTGTTTTTT. Residues: CASSRVIEEKLFF.

Only a few counts were recorded for this clone. The chain combines TRBV6-5 with TRBJ2-7; 7 nucleotides align to TRBD1. Germline trimming cut 8 bases from V and 1 base from J; bases unmatched to any gene: 8. The CDR3 covers 14 residues. Germline V CDR1 and CDR2: MNHEY, SVGAGI. The CDR3: CASGISGQSYEQYF. CDR3 DNA: TGTGCCAGCGGAATCTCGGGACAGTCCTACGAGCAGTACTTC.

This clone showed up just once. V gene TRBV27 combines with J gene TRBJ1-1; 10 bases match TRBD1. The CDR3 is 13 residues long. V lost 6 bases to trimming and J lost 10 bases; unmatched junction nucleotides: 8. The germline gives CDR1 MNHEY, CDR2 SMNVEV (reference sequence). The CDR3: CASRGQGRESAFF. The DNA of the CDR3 is TGTGCCAGCAGGGGACAGGGGCGGGAATCAGCTTTCTTT.

V and J are TRBV28 and TRBJ2-7; 8 bases match TRBD1. V was pared by 10 bases and J by 5 bases, with 13 bases of the junction left unmatched. This CDR3 spans 14 amino acids. Germline-derived CDR1 and CDR2 are MDHEN and SYDVKM. In nucleotides, the CDR3 is TGTGCCACCCAAGTTCCAGGGGGCAGCCACGAGCAGTACTTC. It specifies CATQVPGGSHEQYF.

The chain has TRBV18 and TRBJ2-5; maybe TRBD2 (5 bases). Trimming cost V 3 bases and J 7 bases, with 12 bases left between them. The CDR3 covers 13 residues. Germline V gene lookup returns CDR1 KGHSH and CDR2 LQKENI. The CDR3 spells CASSPPSAGTQYF. As DNA, the CDR3 is TGTGCCAGCTCACCTCCGTCCGCGGGGACCCAGTACTTC.

The CDR3: CATSRDSPSGTTYNEQFF. In DNA form, the CDR3 reads TGTGCCACCAGCAGAGATTCGCCTAGCGGGACCACCTACAATGAGCAGTTCTTC. The genes are TRBV15 and TRBJ2-1; 9 nucleotides match TRBD2. The CDR3 is made up of 18 amino acids. CDR1 and CDR2 from the germline V gene are LNHNV and YYDKDF (reference sequence). Trimming at V came to 0 bases and at J to 2 bases, leaving 8 bases not matched to a gene.

V is TRBV7-2 and J is TRBJ1-1; 10 bases agree with TRBD1. V lost 4 bases and J lost 4; bases outside the gene matches: 12. The germline gives CDR1 SGHTA, CDR2 FQGNSA. The CDR3 spans 17 residues. The CDR3 spells CASSSVTGGAWGTEAFF. The CDR3 DNA reads TGTGCCAGCAGCTCCGTGACAGGGGGCGCATGGGGCACTGAAGCTTTCTTT.

CDR3 sequence (DNA): TGTGCCAGCAGCCCGGAGACAGCAACTAATGAAAAACTGTTTTTT. Encoded protein: CASSPETATNEKLFF. The chain recombines TRBV5-8 with TRBJ1-4, with D perhaps matching TRBD1 (5 bases). Germline V CDR1 and CDR2: SGHTS, YDEGEE. This CDR3 has 15 residues. Trimming pared 4 bases from V and 0 bases from J, leaving 10 bases between.

As regards this clone: This CDR3 is also generated by other DNA sequences in the sample. J is TRBJ2-2 and V is TRBV10-3; D not resolved. Germline values: CDR1 ENHRY, CDR2 SYGVKD. Trimming left V 4 bases short and J 7 bases short, with 7 bases between. The CDR3 spans 12 residues. The CDR3 region is CAISVVDGELFF. For the CDR3, the DNA is TGTGCCATCAGTGTTGTCGACGGGGAGCTGTTTTTT.

This clone was observed a handful of times. V is TRBV5-4 and J is TRBJ1-2, with D tentatively TRBD1 (5 bases). Looked up from germline, CDR1 is SGHNT and CDR2 is YYREEE (reference sequence). Between the trimmed V and J ends, which lost 0 bases and 5 bases, there was a span of 11 bases. This CDR3 spans 14 amino acids. CDR3 residues: CASSLAGRRYGYTF. CDR3 sequence (DNA): TGTGCCAGCAGCTTGGCAGGGAGACGGTATGGCTACACCTTC.

The chain joins TRBV5-1 to TRBJ1-3; no reliable D call. CDR1 is SGHRS, CDR2 YFSETQ, per germline. V lost 0 bases, J lost 2 bases, and 9 bases lay in between. The CDR3 has 15 amino acids. The chain's CDR3 is CASSLAATAGNTIYF. The CDR3 coding sequence is TGCGCCAGCAGCTTGGCCGCAACAGCTGGAAACACCATATATTTT.

The J gene is TRBJ2-1, the V gene TRBV5-8, with D possibly matching TRBD2 (6 bases). The V and J ends lost 4 bases and 5 bases respectively, with 19 bases between them. The germline V gene encodes CDR1 SGHTS and CDR2 YDEGEE. CDR3 length equals 16 residues. The CDR3 bases are TGTGCCAGCAGCACTTATTCCGGGACTTCAGACAATGAGCAGTTCTTC. This translates into CASSTYSGTSDNEQFF.

This clone occurred a few times. This sequence joins TRBV25-1 and TRBJ2-2, with no clear D. The CDR3 sequence is 13 residues long. Germline V gives CDR1 MGHDK, CDR2 SYGVNS. V lost 6 bases to trimming and J lost 5 bases, with 10 bases between them. The CDR3 DNA reads as TGTGCCAGCAGCTTAACCGGAACCGGGGAGCTGTTTTTT. Translated, it gives CASSLTGTGELFF.

This chain uses TRBV18 with TRBJ2-7; 14 bases are a match to TRBD2. Germline CDR1 reads KGHSH; CDR2 reads LQKENI. J gave up 4 bases and V 2 bases, and 13 bases lay outside the gene matches. The CDR3 totals 19 residues. The CDR3, as DNA: TGTGCCAGCTCACCAATAGGTAGGTCCTGGACTAGCGGGAGGTACGAGCAGTACTTC. Its translation: CASSPIGRSWTSGRYEQYF.

The rearrangement uses TRBV4-2 and TRBJ2-1, with D possibly TRBD2 on 5 matching bases. Trimming removed 0 bases at V and 13 bases at J, with 13 bases between. This CDR3 has 13 residues. Per germline, CDR1 LGHNA and CDR2 YNFKEQ. Here the CDR3 reads CASSQDPGRDQFF. The DNA of the CDR3 is TGTGCCAGCAGCCAAGATCCGGGAAGGGATCAGTTCTTC.

This clone occurred a few times. The gene calls are TRBV20-1 and TRBJ2-1, with D tentatively TRBD1 (6 bases). Germline CDR1 and CDR2: DFQATT and SNEGSKA (reference sequence). This CDR3 spans 11 amino acids. Deletions cut 2 bases from V and 13 bases from J, with 12 bases between. CDR3 region: CSARTTGSQFF. DNA of the CDR3: TGCAGTGCTAGAACTACAGGGTCCCAGTTCTTC.